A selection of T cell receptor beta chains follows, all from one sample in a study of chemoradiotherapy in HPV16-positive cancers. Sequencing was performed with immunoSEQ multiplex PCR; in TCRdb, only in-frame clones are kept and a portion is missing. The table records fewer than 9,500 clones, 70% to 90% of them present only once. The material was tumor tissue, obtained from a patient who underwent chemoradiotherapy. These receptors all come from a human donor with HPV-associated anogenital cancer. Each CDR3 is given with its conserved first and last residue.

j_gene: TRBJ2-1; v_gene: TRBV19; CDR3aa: CASTPEAGRQQFF
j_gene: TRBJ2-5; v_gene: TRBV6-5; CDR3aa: CASSLGGLPEETQYF
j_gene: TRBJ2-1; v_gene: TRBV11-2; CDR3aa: CASSPLRGAYNEQFF
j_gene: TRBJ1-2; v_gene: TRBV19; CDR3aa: CASSHRGDYGYTF
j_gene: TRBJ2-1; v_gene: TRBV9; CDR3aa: CASSGTSGSHNEQFF
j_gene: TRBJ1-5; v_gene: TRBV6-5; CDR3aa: CASSYSARGSNQPQHF
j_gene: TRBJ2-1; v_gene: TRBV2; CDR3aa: CASRVGLAGDPKSSYNEQFF
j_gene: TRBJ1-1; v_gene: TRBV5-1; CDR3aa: CASSDGPNTEAFF
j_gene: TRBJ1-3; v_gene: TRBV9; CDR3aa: CASSSQAGNTIYF
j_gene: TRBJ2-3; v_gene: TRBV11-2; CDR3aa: CASSPPGGMTDTQYF
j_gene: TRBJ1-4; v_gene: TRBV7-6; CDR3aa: CASSLGQGEVEKLFF
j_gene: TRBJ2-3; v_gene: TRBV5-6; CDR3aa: CASNLRRGSGTDTQYF
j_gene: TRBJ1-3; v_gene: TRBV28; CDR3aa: CASSAGTSNTIYF
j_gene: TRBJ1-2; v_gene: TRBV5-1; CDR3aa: CASSLQGNYGYTF
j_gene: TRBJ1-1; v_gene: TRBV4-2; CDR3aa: CASSQETNVGVGAFF
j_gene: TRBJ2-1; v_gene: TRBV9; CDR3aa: CASSARLAGYNEQFF
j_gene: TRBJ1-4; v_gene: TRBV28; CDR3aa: CASSFAGGPKNEKLFF
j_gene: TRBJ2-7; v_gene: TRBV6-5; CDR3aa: CASSYGGRVNEQYF
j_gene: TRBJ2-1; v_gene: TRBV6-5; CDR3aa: CASSYRGQGTEQFF
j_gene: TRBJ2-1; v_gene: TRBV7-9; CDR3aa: CASSLRWGEQFF
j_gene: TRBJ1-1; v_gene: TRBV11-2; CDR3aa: CASSLDTQGGAEAFF
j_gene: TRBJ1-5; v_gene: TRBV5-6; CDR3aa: CASSPKGGDQPQHF
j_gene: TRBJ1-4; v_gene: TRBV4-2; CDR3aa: CASSQGRSNEKLFF
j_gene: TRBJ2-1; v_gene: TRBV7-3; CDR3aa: CASSSTSGRWGNEQFF
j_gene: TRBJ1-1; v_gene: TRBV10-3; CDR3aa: CATSAGGTNTEAFF
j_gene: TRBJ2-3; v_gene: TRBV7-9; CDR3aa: CASSSSLGGKYTDTQYF
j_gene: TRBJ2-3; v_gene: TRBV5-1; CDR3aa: CASTFEGSPDTQYF
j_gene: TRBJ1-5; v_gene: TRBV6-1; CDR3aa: CASSTHRVSNQPQHF